The rows below give T cell receptor beta chains drawn from one sample of a study of cytomegalovirus exposure and HLA in healthy donors. This table comes from immunoSEQ multiplex PCR, and its TCRdb copy is limited to in-frame clones, with some not included. The sample has roughly 100,000 clones; around four fifths are singletons. The sample taken for sequencing was PBMCs. The receptors were gathered from a woman aged 40 to 50 in good health and CMV-seropositive. Each CDR3 is given with its conserved first and last residue. Each record gives: clone size, V gene, J gene, D gene, CDR3 DNA, CDR3 protein. A D gene is named only where the DNA matches it firmly. Size is omitted from some rows. Given values are once, few, many or a class for expanded clones.

NA	TRBV18	TRBJ1-5	TRBD1	TGTGCCAGCTCCGGGACAGGGAGGCAGCCCCAGCATTTT	CASSGTGRQPQHF
NA	TRBV7-2	TRBJ2-7	NA	TGTGCCAGCAGCTGGGGACACGACGTAAGGGAGCAGTACTTC	CASSWGHDVREQYF
NA	TRBV4-2	TRBJ2-1	TRBD2	TGTGCCAGCAGCCAAGAACCAGCGGGGGGGCAATATGAGCAGTTCTTC	CASSQEPAGGQYEQFF
NA	TRBV7-9	TRBJ1-1	NA	TGTGCCAGCAGCAAGACAGGACACGACACTGAAGCTTTCTTT	CASSKTGHDTEAFF
NA	TRBV14	TRBJ2-7	TRBD2	TGTGCCAGCAGCCGCGCCTCTGGACTAGCGGGAGCCGAGCAGTACTTC	CASSRASGLAGAEQYF
NA	TRBV11-2	TRBJ2-7	NA	TGTGCCAGCAGCTACAGCTCCTACGAGCAGTACTTC	CASSYSSYEQYF
NA	TRBV9	TRBJ2-7	TRBD2	TGTGCCAGCAGCCCAAGACTAGCGCGCCACGAGCAGTACTTC	CASSPRLARHEQYF
NA	TRBV7-9	TRBJ1-1	TRBD1	TGTGCCAGCAGCTTGGGACAGGGGTGGGGTGATTCAGCTTTCTTT	CASSLGQGWGDSAFF
few	TRBV4-3	TRBJ1-1	TRBD1	TGCGCCAGCAGCCAAGATGACAGGGATATACGCACTGAAGCTTTCTTT	CASSQDDRDIRTEAFF
NA	TRBV28	TRBJ1-1	NA	TGTGCCAGCAGTTTCACGTGGCGGGGGCGGGACACTGAAGCTTTCTTT	CASSFTWRGRDTEAFF
NA	TRBV6-1	TRBJ2-7	NA	TGTGCCAGCAGTTATGGTCCTAACTCCTACGAGCAGTACTTC	CASSYGPNSYEQYF
NA	TRBV5-8	TRBJ1-5	NA	TGTGCCAGCATCCGGCCGAGCCCCCAGGCAGATCAGCCCCAGCATTTT	CASIRPSPQADQPQHF
NA	TRBV18	TRBJ1-1	TRBD1	TGTGCCAGCTTAAGGACAGGGATCTACACTGAAGCTTTCTTT	CASLRTGIYTEAFF
NA	TRBV12-5	TRBJ1-5	NA	TGTGCTAGTGGTTTGGTAGTCGGGAAGGGCAATCAGCCCCAGCATTTT	CASGLVVGKGNQPQHF
few	TRBV7-8	TRBJ2-5	NA	TGTGCCAGCAGCTTATCAAGGATAACTATCCAAGAGACCCAGTACTTC	CASSLSRITIQETQYF
NA	TRBV7-8	TRBJ1-2	NA	TGTGCCAGCAGCTTAGTTGGGGCTTCATATGGCTACACCTTC	CASSLVGASYGYTF
NA	TRBV14	TRBJ2-3	NA	TGTGCCTCCCGGGCAGATACGCAGTATTTT	CASRADTQYF
NA	TRBV11-2	TRBJ1-2	NA	TGTGCCAGCAGCTTATGGGGCAGGGGAGTCCTGCTGAGAGGCTACACCTTC	CASSLWGRGVLLRGYTF
few	TRBV28	TRBJ2-7	TRBD2	TGTGCCAGCGGGAGACTAGCGGGGACCCCGGGGGAGCAGTACTTC	CASGRLAGTPGEQYF
NA	TRBV2	TRBJ2-7	NA	TGTGCCAGCAGTGAGCGGGCAGGCAGCACCTACGAGCAGTACTTC	CASSERAGSTYEQYF
NA	TRBV10-1	TRBJ2-7	TRBD2	TGCGCCAGCAGTCACGGGACTAGCGGGAGTATCCACGAGCAGTACTTC	CASSHGTSGSIHEQYF
NA	TRBV28	TRBJ2-6	TRBD1	TGTGCCAGATTAGCCGGGACAGGAGTTCCCATCGGGGCCAACGTCCTGACTTTC	CARLAGTGVPIGANVLTF
NA	TRBV10-3	TRBJ1-5	NA	TGTGCCATCAGTGAGGCGGAGGACGGGAATCAGCCCCAGCATTTT	CAISEAEDGNQPQHF
NA	TRBV4-1	TRBJ1-2	TRBD1	TGCGCCAGCAGCCAAGATCGGACAGGGCTCTATGGCTACACCTTC	CASSQDRTGLYGYTF
NA	TRBV6-5	TRBJ2-5	NA	TGTGCCAGCAGTTACGGTAGGAGTGAGACCCAGTACTTC	CASSYGRSETQYF
NA	TRBV2	TRBJ1-1	NA	TGTGCCAGCAGTCGCGTCGAGGGCGCTGAAGCTTTCTTT	CASSRVEGAEAFF
NA	TRBV19	TRBJ2-3	TRBD2	TGTGCCAGTGGTGTCCTAGCGGGAGGAAGGGGAAGCACAGATACGCAGTATTTT	CASGVLAGGRGSTDTQYF
NA	TRBV6-5	TRBJ1-2	TRBD1	TGTGCCAGCAGTGAAGGGGGCCACCTCTATGGCTACACCTTC	CASSEGGHLYGYTF
NA	TRBV5-1	TRBJ2-2	NA	TGCGCCAGCAGCTTGGCAGGCCGGCAGAACACCGGGGAGCTGTTTTTT	CASSLAGRQNTGELFF
NA	TRBV7-9	TRBJ1-4	TRBD1	TGTGCCAGCAGCATCCGGGACAGGGGTGAAAAACTGTTTTTT	CASSIRDRGEKLFF
NA	TRBV11-2	TRBJ2-2	NA	TGTGCCAGCAGCTGGAGGAGGGGGCTGGGGAGCACCGGGGAGCTGTTTTTT	CASSWRRGLGSTGELFF
few	TRBV7-7	TRBJ2-7	TRBD2	TGTGCCAGCAGCTTAAAGGTGGGTAGACTAGCGGGAGTGGGGTCCTACGAGCAGTACTTC	CASSLKVGRLAGVGSYEQYF
NA	TRBV5-4	TRBJ2-5	TRBD2	TGTGCCACCGCCAAGGGCCCGGGACTAGGGGAAGAGACCCAGTACTTC	CATAKGPGLGEETQYF
NA	TRBV7-9	TRBJ2-1	TRBD2	TGTGCCAGCAGCTCTCGGGGGGGGCATTACAATGAGCAGTTCTTC	CASSSRGGHYNEQFF
NA	TRBV13	TRBJ1-2	TRBD1	TGTGCCAGCAGCCCACAGGGGGGGACAGGGACCGAGAACTATGGCTACACCTTC	CASSPQGGTGTENYGYTF
few	TRBV5-1	TRBJ2-1	TRBD1	TGCGCCAGCAGCCCGCTAGGGGACAGTACCTACAATGAGCAGTTCTTC	CASSPLGDSTYNEQFF
NA	TRBV6-5	TRBJ1-1	NA	TGTGCCAGCAGTTACCAGACAGCCGTGAACACTGAAGCTTTCTTT	CASSYQTAVNTEAFF
few	TRBV4-2	TRBJ2-7	TRBD2	TGTGCCAGCAGCCAAGAACGGACTAGCGGGACTGACGAGCAGTACTTC	CASSQERTSGTDEQYF